The subject of this entry is one TCR beta chain. Its antigen is not identified. These data come from a study of naive and memory T cell subsets. Cells stained for CD3, CD4, CD8, CD45RA and CD27 were sorted into four subsets. CDR1 is LNHDA, CDR2 SQIVND, per germline (reference sequence). The CDR3 is made up of 14 amino acids. Trimming cost V 4 bases and J 3 bases; bases outside gene matches: 6. Study-wide findings and caveats: Diversity fell and Gini index rose from naive through CM, EM, EMRA. Over 95% of naive TCR sequences appeared only once, unlike memory subsets.

Two oligonucleotides, mixed equimolar, formed the beta constant-region primer covering TRBC1 and TRBC2. Nested alpha and beta constant-region primers with the SP2 primer drove four PCR rounds on ligated cDNA. A 12-nucleotide UMI and the SP2 primer were added to the cDNA 3' end by oligonucleotide ligation. TCRdb ran MiXCR on the UMI-ligation and nested PCR reads and lists one entry per CDR3 protein. The profile shows roughly 24,000 distinct CDR3 sequences, about 10% of them singletons. The chain combines TRBV19 with TRBJ2-7; 7 nucleotides line up with TRBD1. The sequence was collected from a human donor in good health. Sequencing was carried out using central memory CD8+ T cells from blood. This CDR3 is CASSTGTVGYEQYF. CDR3 nucleotides: TGTGCCAGTAGTACCGGGACAGTAGGCTACGAGCAGTACTTC.